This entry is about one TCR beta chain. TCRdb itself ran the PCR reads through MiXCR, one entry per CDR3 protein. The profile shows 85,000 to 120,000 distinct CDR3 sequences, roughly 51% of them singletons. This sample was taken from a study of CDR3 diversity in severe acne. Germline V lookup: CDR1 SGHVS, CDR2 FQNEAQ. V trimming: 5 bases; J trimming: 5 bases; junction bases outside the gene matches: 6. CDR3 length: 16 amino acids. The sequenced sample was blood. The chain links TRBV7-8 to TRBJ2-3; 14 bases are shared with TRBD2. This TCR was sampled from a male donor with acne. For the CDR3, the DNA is TGTGCCAGCAGCCTGGAGGGGACTAGCGGGAGAGATACGCAGTATTTT. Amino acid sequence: CASSLEGTSGRDTQYF.